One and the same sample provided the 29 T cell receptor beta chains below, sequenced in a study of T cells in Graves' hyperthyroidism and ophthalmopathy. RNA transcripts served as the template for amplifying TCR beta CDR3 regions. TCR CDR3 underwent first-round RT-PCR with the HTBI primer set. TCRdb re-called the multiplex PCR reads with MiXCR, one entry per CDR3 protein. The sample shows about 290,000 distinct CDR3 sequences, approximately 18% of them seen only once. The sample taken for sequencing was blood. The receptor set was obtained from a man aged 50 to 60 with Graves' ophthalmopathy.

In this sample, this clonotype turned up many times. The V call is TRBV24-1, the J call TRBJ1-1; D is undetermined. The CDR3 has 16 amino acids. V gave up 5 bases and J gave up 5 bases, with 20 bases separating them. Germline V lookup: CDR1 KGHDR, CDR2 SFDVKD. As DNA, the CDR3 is TGTGCCACCAGTGTCGGCGGGGAGATACATTGGACTGAAGCTTTCTTT. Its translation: CATSVGGEIHWTEAFF.

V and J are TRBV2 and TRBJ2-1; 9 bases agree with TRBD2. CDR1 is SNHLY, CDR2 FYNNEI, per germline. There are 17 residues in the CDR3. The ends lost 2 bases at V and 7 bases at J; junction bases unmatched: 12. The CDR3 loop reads CASSELAGRGRVNEQFF. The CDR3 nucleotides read TGTGCCAGCAGTGAACTAGCGGGGAGAGGCCGGGTAAATGAGCAGTTCTTC.

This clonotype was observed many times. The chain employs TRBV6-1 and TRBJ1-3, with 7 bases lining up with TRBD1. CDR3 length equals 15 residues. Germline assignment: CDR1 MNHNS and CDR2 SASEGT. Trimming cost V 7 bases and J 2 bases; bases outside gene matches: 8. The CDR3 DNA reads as TGTGCCAGCACCCAAGACAGGGATACTGGAAACACCATATATTTT. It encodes CASTQDRDTGNTIYF.

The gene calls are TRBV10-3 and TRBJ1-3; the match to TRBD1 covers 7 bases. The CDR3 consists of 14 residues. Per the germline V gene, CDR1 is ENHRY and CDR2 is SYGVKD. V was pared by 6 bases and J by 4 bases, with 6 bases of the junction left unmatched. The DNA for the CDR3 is TGTGCCATCAGACCACAGGGGAGCGGAAACACCATATATTTT. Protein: CAIRPQGSGNTIYF.

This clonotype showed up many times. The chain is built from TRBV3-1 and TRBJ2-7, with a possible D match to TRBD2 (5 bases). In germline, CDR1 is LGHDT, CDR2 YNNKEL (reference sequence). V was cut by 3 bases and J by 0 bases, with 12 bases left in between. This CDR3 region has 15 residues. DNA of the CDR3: TGTGCCAGCAGCCATGAGTTCGGGAACTCCTACGAGCAGTACTTC. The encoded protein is CASSHEFGNSYEQYF.

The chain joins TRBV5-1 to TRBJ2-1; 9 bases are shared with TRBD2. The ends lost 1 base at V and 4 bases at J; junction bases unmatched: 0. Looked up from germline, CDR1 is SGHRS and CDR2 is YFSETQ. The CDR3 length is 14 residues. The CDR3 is CASSLTSGYNEQFF. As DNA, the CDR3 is TGCGCCAGCAGCTTGACTAGCGGGTACAATGAGCAGTTCTTC.

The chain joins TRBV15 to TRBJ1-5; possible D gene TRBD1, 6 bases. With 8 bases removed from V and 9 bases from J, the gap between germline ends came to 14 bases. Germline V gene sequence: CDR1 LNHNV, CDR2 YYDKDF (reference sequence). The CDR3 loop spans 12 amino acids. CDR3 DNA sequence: TGTGCCACCGGCGAGGGGGACTGGCCCCAGCATTTT. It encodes CATGEGDWPQHF.

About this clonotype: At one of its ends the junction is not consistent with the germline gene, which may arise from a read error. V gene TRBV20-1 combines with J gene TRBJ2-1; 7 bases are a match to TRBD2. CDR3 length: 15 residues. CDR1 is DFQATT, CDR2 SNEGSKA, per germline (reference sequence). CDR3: CSARSSGNLYNGQFF. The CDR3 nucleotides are TGCAGTGCTAGATCTAGCGGAAATCTCTACAATGGGCAGTTCTTC.

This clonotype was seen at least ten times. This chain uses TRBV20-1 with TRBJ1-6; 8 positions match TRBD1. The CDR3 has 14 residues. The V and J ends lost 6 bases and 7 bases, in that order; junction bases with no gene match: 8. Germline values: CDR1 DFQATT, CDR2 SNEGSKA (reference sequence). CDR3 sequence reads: CSARGTGGNSPLHF. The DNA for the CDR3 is TGCAGTGCGCGCGGGACAGGCGGCAATTCACCCCTCCACTTT.

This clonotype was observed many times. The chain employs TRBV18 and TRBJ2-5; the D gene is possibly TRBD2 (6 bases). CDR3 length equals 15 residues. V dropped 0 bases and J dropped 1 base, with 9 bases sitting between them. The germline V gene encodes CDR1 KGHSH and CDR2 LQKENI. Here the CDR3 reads CASSPPGGFQETQYF. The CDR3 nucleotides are TGTGCCAGCTCACCACCGGGGGGATTCCAAGAGACCCAGTACTTC.

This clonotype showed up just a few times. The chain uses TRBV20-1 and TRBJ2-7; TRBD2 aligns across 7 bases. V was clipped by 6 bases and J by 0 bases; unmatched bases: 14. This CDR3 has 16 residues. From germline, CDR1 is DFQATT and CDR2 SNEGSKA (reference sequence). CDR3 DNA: TGCAGTGCCTCCGGGCCTAGCAGCGGGAACTCCTACGAGCAGTACTTC. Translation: CSASGPSSGNSYEQYF.

The CDR3: CASSAELQGGGGYTF. In DNA, the CDR3 is TGTGCCAGCAGCGCCGAGTTACAGGGAGGAGGCGGCTACACCTTC. V and J are TRBV7-9 and TRBJ1-2; TRBD1 might be the D (6 bases). Between the trimmed V and J ends, which lost 5 bases and 8 bases, there was a span of 21 bases. This CDR3 is built from 15 residues. CDR1 and CDR2 (germline): SEHNR, FQNEAQ (reference sequence). The full variable domain, with the rest looked up from reference TRBV7-9 and TRBJ1-2, is DTGVSQNPRHKITKRGQNVTFRCDPISEHNRLYWYRQTLGQGPEFLTYFQNEAQLEKSRLLSDRFSAERPKGSFSTLEIQRTEQGDSAMYLCASSAELQGGGGYTFGSGTRLTVV.

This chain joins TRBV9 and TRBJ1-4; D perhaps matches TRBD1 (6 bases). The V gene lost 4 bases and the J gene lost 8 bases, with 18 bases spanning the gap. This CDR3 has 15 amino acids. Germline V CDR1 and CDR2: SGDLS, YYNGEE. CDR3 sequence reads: CASSQGQSVGEKLFF. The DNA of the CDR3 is TGTGCCAGCAGCCAGGGGCAGTCGGTGGGAGAAAAACTGTTTTTT. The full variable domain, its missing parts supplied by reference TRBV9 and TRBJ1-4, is DSGVTQTPKHLITATGQRVTLRCSPRSGDLSVYWYQQSLDQGLQFLIQYYNGEERAKGNILERFSAQQFPDLHSELNLSSLELGDSALYFCASSQGQSVGEKLFFGSGTQLSVL.

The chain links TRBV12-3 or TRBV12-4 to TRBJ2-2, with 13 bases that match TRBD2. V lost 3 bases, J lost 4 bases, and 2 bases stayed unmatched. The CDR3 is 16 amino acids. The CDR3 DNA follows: TGTGCCAGCAGTTTCAGGACTAGCGGGGGCACCGGGGAGCTGTTTTTT. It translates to CASSFRTSGGTGELFF.

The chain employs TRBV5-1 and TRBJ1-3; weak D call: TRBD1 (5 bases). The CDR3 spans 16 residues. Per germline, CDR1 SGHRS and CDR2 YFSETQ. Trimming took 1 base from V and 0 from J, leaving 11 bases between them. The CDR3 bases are TGCGCCAGCAGCTTGTCAGGAGGACACTCTGGAAACACCATATATTTT. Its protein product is CASSLSGGHSGNTIYF.

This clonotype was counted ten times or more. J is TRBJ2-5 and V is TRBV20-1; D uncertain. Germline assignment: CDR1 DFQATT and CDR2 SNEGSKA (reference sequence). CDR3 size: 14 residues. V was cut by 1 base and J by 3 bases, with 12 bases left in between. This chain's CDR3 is CSARARSWEETQYF. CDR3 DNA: TGCAGTGCTAGAGCCAGGTCCTGGGAAGAGACCCAGTACTTC.

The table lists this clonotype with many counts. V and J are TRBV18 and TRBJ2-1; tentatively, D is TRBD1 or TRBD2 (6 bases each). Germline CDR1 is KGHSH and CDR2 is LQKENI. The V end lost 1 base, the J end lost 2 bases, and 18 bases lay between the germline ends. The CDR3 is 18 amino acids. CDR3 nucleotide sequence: TGTGCCAGCTCACCACAGCCACAGGGAGGCTACGCCTACAATGAGCAGTTCTTC. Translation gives CASSPQPQGGYAYNEQFF.

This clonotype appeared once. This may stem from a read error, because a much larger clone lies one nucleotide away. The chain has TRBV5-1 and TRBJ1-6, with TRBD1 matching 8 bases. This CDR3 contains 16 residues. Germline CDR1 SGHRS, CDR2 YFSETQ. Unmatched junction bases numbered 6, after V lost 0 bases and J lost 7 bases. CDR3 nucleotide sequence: TGCGCCAGCAGCTTGGAAGCAGGGGGCCGCAATTCACCCCTCCACTTT. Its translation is CASSLEAGGRNSPLHF. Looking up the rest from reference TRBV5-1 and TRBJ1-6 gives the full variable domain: KAGVTQTPRYLIKTRGQQVTLSCSPISGHRSVSWYQQTPGQGLQFLFEYFSETQRNKGNFPGRFSGRQFSNSRSEMNVSTLELGDSALYLCASSLEAGGRNSPLHFGNGTRLTVT.

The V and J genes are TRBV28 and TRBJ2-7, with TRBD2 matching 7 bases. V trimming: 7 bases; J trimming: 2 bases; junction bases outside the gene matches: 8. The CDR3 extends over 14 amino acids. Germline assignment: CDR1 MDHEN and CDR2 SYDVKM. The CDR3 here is CASTPGRGPYEQYF. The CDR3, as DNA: TGTGCCAGCACGCCGGGGAGGGGCCCCTACGAGCAGTACTTC. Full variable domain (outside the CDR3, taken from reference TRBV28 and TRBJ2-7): DVKVTQSSRYLVKRTGEKVFLECVQDMDHENMFWYRQDPGLGLRLIYFSYDVKMKEKGDIPEGYSVSREKKERFSLILESASTNQTSMYLCASTPGRGPYEQYFGPGTRLTVT.

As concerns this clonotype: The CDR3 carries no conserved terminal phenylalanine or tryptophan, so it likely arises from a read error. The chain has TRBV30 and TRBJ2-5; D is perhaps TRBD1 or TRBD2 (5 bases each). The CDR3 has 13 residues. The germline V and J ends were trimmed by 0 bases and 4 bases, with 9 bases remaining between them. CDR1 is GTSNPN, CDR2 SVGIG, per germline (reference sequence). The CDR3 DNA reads TGTGCCTGGAGTGTTGGGACGGGAGAGACCCAGTACCTC. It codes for CAWSVGTGETQYL.

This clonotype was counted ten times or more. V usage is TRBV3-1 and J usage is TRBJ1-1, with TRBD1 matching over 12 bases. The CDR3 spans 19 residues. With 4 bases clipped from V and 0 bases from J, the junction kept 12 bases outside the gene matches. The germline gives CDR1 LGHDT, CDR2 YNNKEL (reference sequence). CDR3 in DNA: TGTGCCAGCAGCCGAGGGACGGGACAGGGGGCCCGTATGAACACTGAAGCTTTCTTT. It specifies CASSRGTGQGARMNTEAFF.

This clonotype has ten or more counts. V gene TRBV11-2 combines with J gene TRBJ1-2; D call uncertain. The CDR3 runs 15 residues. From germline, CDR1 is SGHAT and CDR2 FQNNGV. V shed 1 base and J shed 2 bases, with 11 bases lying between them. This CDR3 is CASSLGPLGNYGYTF. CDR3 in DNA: TGTGCCAGCAGCTTAGGCCCCCTTGGGAACTATGGCTACACCTTC.

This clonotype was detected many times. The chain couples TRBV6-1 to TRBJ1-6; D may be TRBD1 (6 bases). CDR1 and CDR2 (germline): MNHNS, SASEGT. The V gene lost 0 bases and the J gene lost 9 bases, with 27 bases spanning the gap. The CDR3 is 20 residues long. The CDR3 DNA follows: TGTGCCAGCAGTGAAGCGCTTCAGTCCGGACGGGGGCGGAACCGTTCACCCCTCCACTTT. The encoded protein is CASSEALQSGRGRNRSPLHF.

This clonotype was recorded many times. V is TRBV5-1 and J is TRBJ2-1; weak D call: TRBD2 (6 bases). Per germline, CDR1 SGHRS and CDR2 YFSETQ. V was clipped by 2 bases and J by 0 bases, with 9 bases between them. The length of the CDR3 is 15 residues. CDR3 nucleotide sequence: TGCGCCAGCAGCTTCGACGGGGGCTCCTACAATGAGCAGTTCTTC. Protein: CASSFDGGSYNEQFF. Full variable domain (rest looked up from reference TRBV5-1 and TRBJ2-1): KAGVTQTPRYLIKTRGQQVTLSCSPISGHRSVSWYQQTPGQGLQFLFEYFSETQRNKGNFPGRFSGRQFSNSRSEMNVSTLELGDSALYLCASSFDGGSYNEQFFGPGTRLTVL.

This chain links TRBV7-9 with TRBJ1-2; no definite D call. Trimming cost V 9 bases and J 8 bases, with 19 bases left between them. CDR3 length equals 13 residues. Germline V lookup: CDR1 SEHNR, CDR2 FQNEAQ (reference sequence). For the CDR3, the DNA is TGTGCCAGTAGTCCCTCGGACCCGCGGGGCTACACCTTC. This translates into CASSPSDPRGYTF.

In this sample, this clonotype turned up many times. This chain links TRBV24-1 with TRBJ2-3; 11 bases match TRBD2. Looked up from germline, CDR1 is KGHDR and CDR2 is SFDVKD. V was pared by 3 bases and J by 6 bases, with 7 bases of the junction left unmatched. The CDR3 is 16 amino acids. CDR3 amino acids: CATSDTTSGIKDTQYF. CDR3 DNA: TGTGCCACCAGTGATACGACTAGCGGGATCAAGGATACGCAGTATTTT.

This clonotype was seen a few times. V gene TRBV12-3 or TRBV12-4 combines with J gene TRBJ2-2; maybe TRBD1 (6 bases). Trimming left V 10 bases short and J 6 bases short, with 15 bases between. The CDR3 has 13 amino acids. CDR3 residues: CATQRQASGELFF. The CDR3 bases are TGTGCCACCCAAAGACAGGCCTCCGGGGAGCTGTTTTTT.

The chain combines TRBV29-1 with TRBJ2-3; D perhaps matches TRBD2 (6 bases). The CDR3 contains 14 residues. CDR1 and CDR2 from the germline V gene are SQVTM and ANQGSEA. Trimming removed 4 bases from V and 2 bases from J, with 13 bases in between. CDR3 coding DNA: TGCAGCGTTGCCCAAGGAGGGGCCACAGATACGCAGTATTTT. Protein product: CSVAQGGATDTQYF.

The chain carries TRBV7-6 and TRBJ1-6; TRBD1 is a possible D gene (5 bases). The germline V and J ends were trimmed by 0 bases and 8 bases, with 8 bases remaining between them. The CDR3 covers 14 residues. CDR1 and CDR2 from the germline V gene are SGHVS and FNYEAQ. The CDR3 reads CASSLAIGDSPLHF. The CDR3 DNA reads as TGTGCCAGCAGCTTAGCGATAGGGGATTCACCCCTCCACTTT. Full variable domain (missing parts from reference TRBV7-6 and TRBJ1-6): GAGVSQSPRYKVTKRGQDVALRCDPISGHVSLYWYRQALGQGPEFLTYFNYEAQQDKSGLPNDRFSAERPEGSISTLTIQRTEQRDSAMYRCASSLAIGDSPLHFGNGTRLTVT.